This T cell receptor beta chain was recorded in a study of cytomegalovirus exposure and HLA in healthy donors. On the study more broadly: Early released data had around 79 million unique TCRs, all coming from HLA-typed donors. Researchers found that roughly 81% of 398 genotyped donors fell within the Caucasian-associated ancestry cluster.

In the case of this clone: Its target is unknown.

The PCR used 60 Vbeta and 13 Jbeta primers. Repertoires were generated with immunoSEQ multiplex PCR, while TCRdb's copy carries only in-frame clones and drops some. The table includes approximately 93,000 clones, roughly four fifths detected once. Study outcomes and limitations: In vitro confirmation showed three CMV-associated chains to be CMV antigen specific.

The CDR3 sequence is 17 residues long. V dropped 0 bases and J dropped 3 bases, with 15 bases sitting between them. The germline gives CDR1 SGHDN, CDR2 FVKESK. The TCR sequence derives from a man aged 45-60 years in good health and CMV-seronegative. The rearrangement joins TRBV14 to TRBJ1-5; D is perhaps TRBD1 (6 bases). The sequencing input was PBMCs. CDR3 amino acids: CASSQEVRRQVNQPQHF. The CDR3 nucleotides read TGTGCCAGCAGCCAAGAGGTACGGCGACAGGTCAATCAGCCCCAGCATTTT.